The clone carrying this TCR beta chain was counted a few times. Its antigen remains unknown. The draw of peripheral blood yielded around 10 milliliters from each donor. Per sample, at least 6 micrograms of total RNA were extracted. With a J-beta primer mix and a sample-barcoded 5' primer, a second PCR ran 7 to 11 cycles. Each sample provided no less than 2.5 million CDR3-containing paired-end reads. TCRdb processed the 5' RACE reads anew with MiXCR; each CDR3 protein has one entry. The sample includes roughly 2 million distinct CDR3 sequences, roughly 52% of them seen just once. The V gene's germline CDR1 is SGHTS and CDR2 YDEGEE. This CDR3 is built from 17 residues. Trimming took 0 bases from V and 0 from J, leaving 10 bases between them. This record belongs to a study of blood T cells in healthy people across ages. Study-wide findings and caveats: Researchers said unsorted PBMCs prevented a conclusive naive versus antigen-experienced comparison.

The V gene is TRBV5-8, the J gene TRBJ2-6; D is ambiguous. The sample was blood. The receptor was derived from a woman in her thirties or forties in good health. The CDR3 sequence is CASSLEGTRSGANVLTF. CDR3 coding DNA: TGTGCCAGCAGCTTGGAAGGCACTCGCTCTGGGGCCAACGTCCTGACTTTC.